The 15 T cell receptor beta chains below were found in one sample sequenced in a study of CD8+ T cells in alopecia areata. The treatment: oral pan-JAK inhibitor, 5-10 mg twice daily. Reverse transcription of extracted RNA yielded cDNA, which provided the sequencing template. Some clones are missing from TCRdb's copy, which holds only in-frame ones; the method was immunoSEQ multiplex PCR. The sample yields 87,000 or so clones, about three quarters seen once. The sequencing used CD8+ T cells sorted from blood, collected at roughly week 45, from a patient treated with tofacitinib. These receptors all come from a human donor with alopecia areata.

The CDR3 DNA reads as TGCGCCAGCAGAGGTCCAGATACCTCCTACGAGCAGTACTTC. As protein: CASRGPDTSYEQYF. The chain carries TRBV5-1 and TRBJ2-7; D gene ambiguous. Trimming left V 5 bases short and J 0 bases short, with 12 bases between. This CDR3 is 14 amino acids long. Germline V gene lookup returns CDR1 SGHRS and CDR2 YFSETQ.

This chain connects TRBV29-1 to TRBJ1-2; D is possibly TRBD1 (5 bases). CDR1 and CDR2 (germline): SQVTM, ANQGSEA. The V gene lost 7 bases and the J gene lost 7 bases, with 25 bases spanning the gap. This CDR3 is built from 15 residues. This CDR3 is CSAVVGGSKEVGYTF. The CDR3 bases are TGCAGCGCAGTGGTGGGGGGTTCCAAGGAGGTTGGCTACACCTTC.

The rearrangement uses TRBV2 and TRBJ1-1, with TRBD1 identical over 8 bases. Germline CDR1 and CDR2: SNHLY and FYNNEI. V lost 8 bases, J lost 1 base, and 18 bases stayed unmatched. This CDR3 contains 18 residues. In DNA form, the CDR3 reads TGTGCCAGCGGTGGGGGTCAGGGGGCGTCCTCTTCGAACACTGAAGCTTTCTTT. Its translation is CASGGGQGASSSNTEAFF.

This rearrangement joins TRBV5-1 to TRBJ2-7, with TRBD1 matching over 10 bases. The CDR3 loop spans 15 amino acids. Losses at the gene ends were 3 bases for V and 2 bases for J; bases not matched to a gene: 5. From germline, CDR1 is SGHRS and CDR2 YFSETQ. The CDR3 bases are TGCGCCAGCAGCTCGCCGGGACAGGGGACCTACGAGCAGTACTTC. Amino acid sequence: CASSSPGQGTYEQYF. The whole variable domain, remainder taken from reference TRBV5-1 and TRBJ2-7, is KAGVTQTPRYLIKTRGQQVTLSCSPISGHRSVSWYQQTPGQGLQFLFEYFSETQRNKGNFPGRFSGRQFSNSRSEMNVSTLELGDSALYLCASSSPGQGTYEQYFGPGTRLTVT.

The chain couples TRBV13 to TRBJ2-7; D is undetermined. V was cut by 5 bases and J by 6 bases, with 11 bases left in between. The CDR3 extends over 12 amino acids. Germline assignment: CDR1 PRHDT and CDR2 FYEKMQ (reference sequence). In DNA, the CDR3 is TGTGCCAGCAGCCTACTGGGTTCCGAGCAGTACTTC. Translating gives CASSLLGSEQYF. Complete variable domain (other parts from reference TRBV13 and TRBJ2-7): AAGVIQSPRHLIKEKRETATLKCYPIPRHDTVYWYQQGPGQDPQFLISFYEKMQSDKGSIPDRFSAQQFSDYHSELNMSSLELGDSALYFCASSLLGSEQYFGPGTRLTVT.

The chain joins TRBV4-3 to TRBJ1-2, with D maybe TRBD1 (5 bases). Germline CDR1 reads LGHNA; CDR2 reads YSLEER. CDR3 size: 15 residues. Trimming took off 0 bases at V and 2 bases at J, with 10 bases between the two ends. The CDR3 DNA reads TGCGCCAGCAGCCAAGATCTAAGGGGAAACTATGGCTACACCTTC. Its translation: CASSQDLRGNYGYTF.

This clone was found a few times. The chain joins TRBV2 to TRBJ2-2, with a possible D match to TRBD2 (6 bases). V lost 4 bases and J lost 2, with 11 bases in between. The germline CDR1 and CDR2 sequences are SNHLY and FYNNEI. The CDR3 spans 15 residues. The DNA of the CDR3 is TGTGCCAGCAGTGGTCTTAGCGGAAACACCGGGGAGCTGTTTTTT. Protein: CASSGLSGNTGELFF.

The chain employs TRBV12-5 and TRBJ1-5, with 10 nucleotides matching TRBD1. Germline CDR1 reads LGHNT; CDR2 reads FRNRAP. V lost 7 bases and J lost 3; bases outside the gene matches: 6. The CDR3 spans 15 residues. The CDR3 region has the DNA TGTGCTAGTGTTGCGACAGGGGGCATCAATCAGCCCCAGCATTTT. This gives the protein CASVATGGINQPQHF.

The chain couples TRBV30 to TRBJ1-1, with TRBD1 matching 10 bases. The V and J ends lost 2 bases and 4 bases, in that order; junction bases with no gene match: 4. The CDR3 is 14 amino acids. Germline V gene data show CDR1 as GTSNPN and CDR2 as SVGIG (reference sequence). The CDR3 loop is CAWSPGQGRTEAFF. The DNA of the CDR3 is TGTGCCTGGAGTCCGGGACAGGGGCGCACTGAAGCTTTCTTT.

About this clone: The junction does not match germline at one end; this may be a read error. V and J are TRBV10-3 and TRBJ2-1; D assignment may be TRBD1 or TRBD2 (5 bases each). The CDR3 length is 12 residues. The germline gives CDR1 ENHRY, CDR2 SYGVKD. Written as DNA, the CDR3 is TGTGCCATCGGTGACAGAGGGTATGAGCAGTTCTTC. Its protein is CAIGDRGYEQFF.

This clone was picked up a small number of times. The chain couples TRBV4-3 to TRBJ2-6, with D possibly being TRBD2 (6 bases). The V and J ends lost 1 base and 0 bases respectively, with 22 bases between them. This CDR3 region has 21 residues. Germline values: CDR1 LGHNA, CDR2 YSLEER. The CDR3 region is CASSQVRGFWDGSSGANVLTF. The CDR3 coding sequence is TGCGCCAGCAGCCAAGTAAGAGGGTTCTGGGACGGGAGCTCTGGGGCCAACGTCCTGACTTTC.

V gene TRBV20-1 combines with J gene TRBJ2-7, with D tentatively TRBD2 (5 bases). The CDR3 runs 11 residues. V was cut by 3 bases and J by 7 bases, with 10 bases left in between. Germline V gene lookup returns CDR1 DFQATT and CDR2 SNEGSKA (reference sequence). CDR3 protein: CSASVGSEQYF. CDR3 nucleotide sequence: TGCAGTGCTAGTGTGGGGAGTGAGCAGTACTTC.

The rearrangement links TRBV11-2 to TRBJ1-1; D possibly corresponds to TRBD1 (5 bases). The germline V and J ends were trimmed by 2 bases and 1 base, with 11 bases remaining between them. This CDR3 contains 15 residues. The germline V gene encodes CDR1 SGHAT and CDR2 FQNNGV. The CDR3 region has the DNA TGTGCCAGCAGCTTACTAGGGGCTGAGAACACTGAAGCTTTCTTT. It is translated as CASSLLGAENTEAFF.

J is TRBJ2-3 and V is TRBV5-6; D is possibly TRBD2 (6 bases). The germline gives CDR1 SGHDT, CDR2 YYEEEE. CDR3 length equals 16 residues. Trimming left V 0 bases short and J 2 bases short, with 13 bases between. The CDR3 here is CASSLVDSGNTDTQYF. The CDR3 bases are TGTGCCAGCAGCTTGGTGGATAGCGGCAACACAGATACGCAGTATTTT.

The chain has TRBV5-6 and TRBJ1-6, with TRBD1 as a possible D gene (6 bases). Germline V CDR1 and CDR2: SGHDT, YYEEEE. V lost 3 bases, J lost 8 bases, and 18 bases lay in between. CDR3 length: 16 residues. The CDR3 region has the DNA TGTGCCAGCAGCTCCCAACAGGGATGGGGAGATTCACCCCTCCACTTT. Encoded protein: CASSSQQGWGDSPLHF.